This record concerns one T cell receptor beta chain sequence. Antigen specificity is unknown. Generated by immunoSEQ multiplex PCR, the TCRdb table keeps only in-frame clones and is missing some. This table holds roughly 78,000 clones, about 81% found once. These data are taken from a study of radiation and T cells in renal cell carcinoma. Study background: Nephrectomy followed 15 Gy stereotactic body radiation by 4 weeks.

Germline V gene data show CDR1 as SGHVS and CDR2 as FNYEAQ. V lost 5 bases and J 7 bases, leaving 26 bases between the germline ends. There are 17 residues in the CDR3. Broader study findings: Top tumor clonotypes rose in blood 2 weeks post-radiation, then contracted. Without pretreatment biopsies, baseline tumor clonotype presence was undetermined.

Noted time point: blood 2 weeks post-SBRT. Treatment defined: 15 Gy SBRT to primary tumor, nephrectomy 4 weeks later. Clear cell pathology was present in this patient's renal cell carcinoma. V and J are TRBV7-6 and TRBJ2-5; possibly TRBD1 for D (5 bases). The source is a man aged 60-69 years with renal cell carcinoma. The specimen comprised blood, sampled from a patient whose treatment included radiotherapy and nephrectomy. CDR3 sequence reads: CASSKERGGILSGTQYF. The CDR3 DNA reads as TGTGCCAGCAGCAAAGAAAGGGGCGGAATCCTCTCGGGGACCCAGTACTTC. Together with reference TRBV7-6 and TRBJ2-5, the CDR3 gives the full variable domain: GAGVSQSPRYKVTKRGQDVALRCDPISGHVSLYWYRQALGQGPEFLTYFNYEAQQDKSGLPNDRFSAERPEGSISTLTIQRTEQRDSAMYRCASSKERGGILSGTQYFGPGTRLLVL.